These 14 T cell receptor beta chains were sequenced from one sample in a study of immune characterization of retroperitoneal liposarcoma (dated 2019 in TCRdb). Receptor libraries were prepared by PCR. The run used a NextSeq 500. Starting from the raw public reads, TCRdb applied fastp trimming at Q25, assembled clones with MiXCR and retained in-frame beta chains. Identical CDR3 protein sequences are pooled into one entry, listed with their most common genes and DNA. The table for this sample lists about 7,600 distinct CDR3 sequences; about 41% of them were counted only once. The top ten clonotypes cover 15% of the sample. Sequencing was performed on tumor tissue. The source is a male donor with retroperitoneal liposarcoma.

This chain uses TRBV5-8 with TRBJ1-2; D might be TRBD1 (5 bases). Germline CDR1 SGHTS, CDR2 YDEGEE. Trimming took off 5 bases at V and 5 bases at J, with 13 bases between the two ends. The CDR3 runs 13 residues. This CDR3 is CASSRPAGYGYTF. The CDR3 bases are TGTGCCAGCAGTAGACCTGCAGGGTATGGCTACACCTTC. Drawing the rest from reference TRBV5-8 and TRBJ1-2, the complete variable domain is EAGVTQSPTHLIKTRGQQATLRCSPISGHTSVYWYQQALGLGLQFLLWYDEGEERNRGNFPPRFSGRQFPNYSSELNVNALELEDSALYLCASSRPAGYGYTFGSGTRLTVV.

This clonotype rates as medium-sized. The V call is TRBV7-6, the J call TRBJ2-5, with D hard to call. The J call may not be correct, given that the DNA end is closer to TRBJ2-7. Germline CDR1 is SGHVS and CDR2 is FNYEAQ. The CDR3 is made up of 13 amino acids. The CDR3 nucleotides read TGTGCCAGCAGCACAAAACCAAACTACGAGCAGTACTTC. Its translation is CASSTKPNYEQYF.

J is TRBJ1-6 and V is TRBV6-1; TRBD1 agrees at 10 bases. Trimming removed 6 bases from V and 9 bases from J; junction bases left unmatched: 2. Germline V gene sequence: CDR1 MNHNS, CDR2 SASEGT. The CDR3 is 13 amino acids. For the CDR3, the DNA is TGTGCCAGCAGGGACAGGGGGAGTTCACCCCTCCACTTT. This encodes CASRDRGSSPLHF.

The rearrangement links TRBV10-2 to TRBJ2-2; 7 bases fit TRBD2. This CDR3 contains 14 residues. Germline V gene sequence: CDR1 WSHSY, CDR2 SAAADI. The ends lost 7 bases at V and 9 bases at J; junction bases unmatched: 11. The CDR3 nucleotides are TGCGCCAGCAAAAACGAAGCGGGGAGGTGGGAGCTGTTTTTT. It codes for CASKNEAGRWELFF.

Relative to its sample, this clonotype is medium-sized. J is TRBJ2-2 and V is TRBV6-1; D possibly corresponds to TRBD1 (5 bases). This CDR3 spans 13 amino acids. Germline CDR1 reads MNHNS; CDR2 reads SASEGT. Trimming stripped 3 bases from V and 3 bases from J, with 5 bases between. The CDR3 DNA sequence: TGTGCCAGCAGTGACAGGGACACCGGGGAGCTGTTTTTT. It is translated as CASSDRDTGELFF.

The rearrangement joins TRBV25-1 to TRBJ1-6; 8 bases map to TRBD1. Unmatched junction bases numbered 6, after V lost 4 bases and J lost 7 bases. Germline values: CDR1 MGHDK, CDR2 SYGVNS. This CDR3 contains 15 residues. For the CDR3, the DNA is TGTGCCAGCAGTGGGACAGGGCTAAGAAATTCACCCCTCCACTTT. Encoded protein: CASSGTGLRNSPLHF. Combining the CDR3 with reference TRBV25-1 and TRBJ1-6 gives the whole variable domain EADIYQTPRYLVIGTGKKITLECSQTMGHDKMYWYQQDPGMELHLIHYSYGVNSTEKGDLSSESTVSRIRTEHFPLTLESARPSHTSQYLCASSGTGLRNSPLHFGNGTRLTVT.

Relative to its sample, this clonotype is medium-sized. The chain has TRBV6-1 and TRBJ2-5; 14 nucleotides agree with TRBD2. The CDR3 consists of 16 residues. In germline, CDR1 is MNHNS, CDR2 SASEGT. The trim removed 6 bases at V and 4 bases at J, leaving 7 bases unmatched. For the CDR3, the DNA is TGTGCCAGCAGGCCGGGACTAGCGGGAGTAGGAGAGACCCAGTACTTC. Protein product: CASRPGLAGVGETQYF.

The CDR3 bases are TGTGCCAGCAGCTTAGGGCCGACAGGGGGCCAAGAGACCCAGTACTTC. Protein: CASSLGPTGGQETQYF. The V call is TRBV11-3, the J call TRBJ2-5, with 9 bases lining up with TRBD1. J gave up 1 base and V 1 base, and 4 bases lay outside the gene matches. Germline V gives CDR1 SGHNT, CDR2 YENEEA. This CDR3 has 16 residues.

By share, this clonotype ranks as medium-sized (0.01 to 0.1%). V is TRBV7-2 and J is TRBJ2-7; 8 nucleotides agree with TRBD2. This CDR3 is 15 amino acids long. CDR1 and CDR2 from the germline V gene are SGHTA and FQGNSA. The J segment lost 6 bases and the V segment lost 5 bases, leaving 12 bases of the junction unmatched. CDR3 sequence: CASSPWPRGGLEQYF. The CDR3 coding sequence is TGTGCCAGCAGCCCTTGGCCTCGGGGGGGGCTCGAGCAGTACTTC.

The rearrangement joins TRBV7-2 to TRBJ2-7, with TRBD2 matching 7 bases. Germline CDR1 reads SGHTA; CDR2 reads FQGNSA. This CDR3 comprises 14 residues. Unmatched junction bases numbered 4, after V lost 1 base and J lost 4 bases. The CDR3 here is CASSLGGGPYEQYF. The CDR3 DNA reads TGTGCCAGCAGCTTAGGGGGGGGACCTTACGAGCAGTACTTC.

This clonotype qualifies as medium-sized. The DNA of the CDR3 is TGTGCCAGCAGTTCCCGTAGGGGGGAGGACTCCTACGAGCAGTACTTC. This codes for CASSSRRGEDSYEQYF. The J gene is TRBJ2-5, the V gene TRBV6-1; either TRBD1 or TRBD2 may supply D (6 bases each). The end of the DNA is better explained by TRBJ2-7, so the J call may be wrong. The CDR3 runs to 16 residues. CDR1 MNHNS and CDR2 SASEGT come from the germline V gene.

This clonotype was picked up a small number of times. CDR3 sequence: CASSPSGTGRGNEQYF. CDR3 DNA sequence: TGTGCCAGCAGCCCGTCCGGGACAGGAAGGGGGAATGAGCAGTACTTC. The rearrangement joins TRBV11-2 to TRBJ2-1; the match to TRBD1 covers 8 bases. The better agreement between TRBJ2-7 and the DNA end casts doubt on the J call. CDR1 is SGHAT, CDR2 FQNNGV, per germline. The CDR3 covers 16 residues.

V is TRBV11-2 and J is TRBJ2-1; D unresolved. The J call may be mistaken, given a closer DNA end match to TRBJ2-7. Germline V gives CDR1 SGHAT, CDR2 FQNNGV. This CDR3 has 14 residues. CDR3 region: CASSLEVDSYEQYF. The DNA of the CDR3 is TGTGCCAGCAGCTTAGAGGTGGACTCCTACGAGCAGTACTTC.

This clonotype is labeled medium-sized (0.01 to 0.1%). The chain joins TRBV6-1 to TRBJ1-1; weak D call: TRBD1 (6 bases). CDR1 MNHNS and CDR2 SASEGT come from the germline V gene. V was clipped by 7 bases and J by 8 bases, with 23 bases between them. The CDR3 totals 15 residues. CDR3 nucleotides: TGTGCCAGCACCTCGAGGGGCATGCCAGGGGAGGAAGCTTTCTTT. Its protein is CASTSRGMPGEEAFF.